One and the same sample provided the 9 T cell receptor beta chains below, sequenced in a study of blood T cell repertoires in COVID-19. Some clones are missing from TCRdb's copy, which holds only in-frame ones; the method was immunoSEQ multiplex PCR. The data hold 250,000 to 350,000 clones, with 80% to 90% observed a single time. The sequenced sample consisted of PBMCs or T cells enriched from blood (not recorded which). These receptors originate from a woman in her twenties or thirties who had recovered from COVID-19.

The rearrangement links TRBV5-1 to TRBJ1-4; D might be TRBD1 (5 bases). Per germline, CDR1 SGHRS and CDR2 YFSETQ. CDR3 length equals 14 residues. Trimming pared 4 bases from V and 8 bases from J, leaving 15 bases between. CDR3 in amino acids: CASSRRGMGEKLFF. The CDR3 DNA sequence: TGCGCCAGCAGCCGGCGGGGGATGGGGGAAAAACTGTTTTTT.

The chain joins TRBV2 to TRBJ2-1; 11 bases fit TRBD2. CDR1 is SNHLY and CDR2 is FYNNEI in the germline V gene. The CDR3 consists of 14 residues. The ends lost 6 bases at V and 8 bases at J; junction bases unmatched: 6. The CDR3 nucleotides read TGTGCCAGCAGCCCTAGCGGGGGGCCCTATGAGCAGTTCTTC. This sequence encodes CASSPSGGPYEQFF.

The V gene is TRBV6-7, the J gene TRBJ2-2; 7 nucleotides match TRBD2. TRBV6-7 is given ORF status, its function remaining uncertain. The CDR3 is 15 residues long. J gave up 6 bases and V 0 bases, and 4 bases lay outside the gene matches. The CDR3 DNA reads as TGTGCCAGCAGTTACTCGCTAGGGAGGGCCGGGGAGCTGTTTTTT. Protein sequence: CASSYSLGRAGELFF.

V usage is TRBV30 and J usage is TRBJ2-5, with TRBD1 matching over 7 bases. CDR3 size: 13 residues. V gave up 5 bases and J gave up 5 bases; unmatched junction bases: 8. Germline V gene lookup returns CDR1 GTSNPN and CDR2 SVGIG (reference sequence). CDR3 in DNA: TGTGCCTGGTCTAACAGGGGAGTGGAGACCCAGTACTTC. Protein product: CAWSNRGVETQYF.

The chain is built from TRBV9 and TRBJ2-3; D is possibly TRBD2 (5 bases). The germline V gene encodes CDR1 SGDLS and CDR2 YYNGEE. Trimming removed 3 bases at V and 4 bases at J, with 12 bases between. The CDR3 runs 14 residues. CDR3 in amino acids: CASSEGDRADTQYF. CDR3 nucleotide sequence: TGTGCCAGCAGCGAGGGAGATAGGGCAGATACGCAGTATTTT.

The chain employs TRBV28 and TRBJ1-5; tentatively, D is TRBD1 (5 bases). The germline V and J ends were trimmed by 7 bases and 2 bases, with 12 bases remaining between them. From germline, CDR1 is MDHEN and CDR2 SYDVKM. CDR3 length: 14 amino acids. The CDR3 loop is CASTPGDRNQPQHF. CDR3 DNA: TGTGCCAGCACCCCGGGGGATCGCAATCAGCCCCAGCATTTT.

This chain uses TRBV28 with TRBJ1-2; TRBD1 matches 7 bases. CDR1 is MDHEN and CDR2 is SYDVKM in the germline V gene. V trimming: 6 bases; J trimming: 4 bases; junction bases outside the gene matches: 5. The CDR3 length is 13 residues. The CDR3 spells CASRYTGAYGYTF. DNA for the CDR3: TGTGCCAGCAGATATACAGGGGCCTATGGCTACACCTTC.

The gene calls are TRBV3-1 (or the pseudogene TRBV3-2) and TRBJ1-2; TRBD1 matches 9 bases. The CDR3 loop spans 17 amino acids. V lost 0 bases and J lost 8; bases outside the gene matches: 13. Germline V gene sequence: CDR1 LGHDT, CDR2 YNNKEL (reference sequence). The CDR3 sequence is CASSQDLIGTGLGGYTF. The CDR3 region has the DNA TGTGCCAGCAGCCAAGACCTGATTGGGACAGGGTTGGGAGGCTACACCTTC.

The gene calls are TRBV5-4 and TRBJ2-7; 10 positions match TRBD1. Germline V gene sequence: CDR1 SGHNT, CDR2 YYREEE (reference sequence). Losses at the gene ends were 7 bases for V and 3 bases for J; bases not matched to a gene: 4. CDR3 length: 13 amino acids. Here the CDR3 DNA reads TGTGCCAGCGGGTGGACAGGGGGCTACGAGCAGTACTTC. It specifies CASGWTGGYEQYF.